These 8 T cell receptor beta chains originate from one sample sequenced in a study of radiotherapy plus CTLA-4 blockade in lung cancer. Profiling relied on immunoSEQ multiplex PCR, and the TCRdb table lists in-frame clones only, not all of them. The table has roughly 98,000 clones, 82% seen once. Sequences were derived from peripheral blood, sampled from a patient treated with radiotherapy plus ipilimumab. The receptors stem from a human donor with non-small cell lung cancer who had a partial response to radiotherapy plus ipilimumab.

This chain uses TRBV7-2 with TRBJ2-7; 9 nucleotides align to TRBD1. V lost 5 bases and J lost 6; bases outside the gene matches: 8. The CDR3 runs 14 residues. Germline CDR1 and CDR2: SGHTA and FQGNSA. As DNA, the CDR3 is TGTGCCAGCAGCACCACCGGGACAGGGCTCGAGCAGTACTTC. This encodes CASSTTGTGLEQYF.

This clone was counted only a few times. This chain uses TRBV27 with TRBJ2-2, with TRBD1 as a possible D gene (5 bases). Germline V gives CDR1 MNHEY, CDR2 SMNVEV (reference sequence). Trimming pared 6 bases from V and 3 bases from J, leaving 11 bases between. This CDR3 is built from 14 residues. This chain's CDR3 is CASSLDRYTGELFF. CDR3 nucleotides: TGTGCCAGCAGCCTCGACAGATACACCGGGGAGCTGTTTTTT.

The chain links TRBV9 to TRBJ2-7; TRBD1 matches 8 bases. The CDR3 is 16 amino acids. V gave up 0 bases and J gave up 4 bases; unmatched junction bases: 9. Germline CDR1 SGDLS, CDR2 YYNGEE. The CDR3 protein is CASSVADGTGPYEQYF. CDR3 bases: TGTGCCAGCAGCGTAGCCGATGGGACAGGACCGTACGAGCAGTACTTC.

The rearrangement links TRBV19 to TRBJ1-5; D possibly corresponds to TRBD1 (5 bases). The germline CDR1 and CDR2 sequences are LNHDA and SQIVND (reference sequence). This CDR3 has 15 residues. V was pared by 4 bases and J by 2 bases, with 12 bases between. The CDR3 spells CASSSRALRNQPQHF. CDR3 coding DNA: TGTGCCAGTAGTAGCAGGGCCTTGCGCAATCAGCCCCAGCATTTT.

This clone was found a few times. The rearrangement links TRBV5-1 to TRBJ2-2, with TRBD2 matching 8 bases. CDR3 size: 18 residues. Germline CDR1 reads SGHRS; CDR2 reads YFSETQ. V shed 3 bases, J shed 5 bases, and the junction held 15 bases outside the gene matches. The CDR3 sequence is CASSSYLTSGYPTGELFF. The CDR3 DNA reads as TGCGCCAGCAGCTCCTACTTAACTAGCGGCTACCCGACCGGGGAGCTGTTTTTT. Drawing the rest from reference TRBV5-1 and TRBJ2-2, the complete variable domain is KAGVTQTPRYLIKTRGQQVTLSCSPISGHRSVSWYQQTPGQGLQFLFEYFSETQRNKGNFPGRFSGRQFSNSRSEMNVSTLELGDSALYLCASSSYLTSGYPTGELFFGEGSRLTVL.

The gene calls are TRBV5-6 and TRBJ2-7, with unresolved D. From germline, CDR1 is SGHDT and CDR2 YYEEEE. V lost 3 bases to trimming and J lost 0 bases, with 7 bases between them. CDR3 length: 13 residues. The CDR3 reads CASSSFSSYEQYF. In DNA, the CDR3 is TGTGCCAGCAGCTCCTTTTCCTCCTACGAGCAGTACTTC.

The chain employs TRBV6-1 and TRBJ2-7; 8 bases line up with TRBD1. Germline V CDR1 and CDR2: MNHNS, SASEGT. This CDR3 is built from 15 residues. Trimming took 6 bases from V and 3 from J; bases not matched to a gene: 10. CDR3 in DNA: TGTGCCAGCAGCCCGATAAGGACAGGGAGCTACGAGCAGTACTTC. The encoded protein is CASSPIRTGSYEQYF.

The rearrangement joins TRBV10-3 to TRBJ2-5; D call uncertain. V shed 5 bases and J shed 5 bases, with 9 bases lying between them. Per the germline V gene, CDR1 is ENHRY and CDR2 is SYGVKD. The CDR3 has 12 amino acids. The DNA of the CDR3 is TGTGCCATCAGTAACCCTCAGGAGACCCAGTACTTC. Amino acids: CAISNPQETQYF.